This T cell receptor (beta chain) was profiled in a study of control samples from healthy donors and cancer patients. Sequenced by immunoSEQ multiplex PCR; TCRdb stores in-frame clones only, minus some. The sample has about 190,000 clones, around 93% seen once. The V end was cut by 1 base, the J end by 5 bases, with 12 bases between. CDR1 and CDR2 from the germline V gene are SGHRS and YFSETQ. This CDR3 spans 15 amino acids. The chain recombines TRBV5-1 with TRBJ2-2; no clear D. The TCR comes from a man between 18 and 29 years old in good health. The sample consisted of blood. The CDR3 loop reads CASSLFPEETGELFF. The CDR3 nucleotides read TGCGCCAGCAGCTTGTTCCCAGAAGAGACCGGGGAGCTGTTTTTT. Using reference TRBV5-1 and TRBJ2-2 for the parts outside the CDR3, the full variable domain is KAGVTQTPRYLIKTRGQQVTLSCSPISGHRSVSWYQQTPGQGLQFLFEYFSETQRNKGNFPGRFSGRQFSNSRSEMNVSTLELGDSALYLCASSLFPEETGELFFGEGSRLTVL.